Sequencing of this TCR beta chain was carried out in a study of T cells expressing NK-cell markers. Study results and limitations: Whether expanded NKG2C-expressing T cell clones recognize HCMV is unknown.

TCRdb reworked the 5' RACE reads into one entry per CDR3 protein, no DNA. Here the sample table reports 500,000 to 700,000 distinct CDR3 sequences. Germline V CDR1 and CDR2: SGHNT, YYREEE (reference sequence). CDR3 length equals 16 residues. On this clonotype itself: What it recognizes is unknown.

The V and J genes are TRBV5-4 and TRBJ2-1; the D call of TRBD2 rests on TCRdb alone, since no DNA is present to check it. The sequence was obtained from a young man in good health. Sequenced: blood T cells: a sorted CD56 or NKG2C T cell subset, CD4+ or CD8+ T cells, or bulk PBMC T cells (not recorded which). The CDR3 is CASSLASSATYNEQFF.